The 29 T cell receptor beta chains given below trace back to one sample, sequenced in a study of shared T cell receptors in the human thymus. The data were produced by immunoSEQ multiplex PCR, yet TCRdb's version contains in-frame clones alone and is incomplete. The sample has some 700,000 clones; 88% are singletons. In addition, the sample was reused for a study of human thymus T cells.

What was sequenced was thymocytes. These TCRs come from a boy less than two years old with a congenital heart defect.

Here the CDR3 reads CASSRDGDSQETQYF. The DNA for the CDR3 is TGTGCCAGCAGCAGAGACGGGGACAGTCAAGAGACCCAGTACTTC. V gene TRBV21-1 combines with J gene TRBJ2-5; the D call TRBD1 from the table was never checked on the DNA. TRBV21-1 has pseudogene status. The length of the CDR3 is 15 residues.

CDR3 in amino acids: CASSQDYQAGQPQHF. CDR3 coding DNA: TGCGCCAGCAGCCAAGATTACCAGGCGGGGCAGCCCCAGCATTTT. The chain uses TRBV4-3 and TRBJ1-5; no clear D. The CDR3 totals 15 residues. V was trimmed by 0 bases and J by 7 bases, leaving 13 bases between them. Germline V CDR1 and CDR2: LGHNA, YSLEER.

J is TRBJ2-2 and V is TRBV4-3, with TRBD2 matching 11 bases. The CDR3 length is 19 residues. J gave up 4 bases and V 1 base, and 11 bases lay outside the gene matches. Per germline, CDR1 LGHNA and CDR2 YSLEER. The DNA for the CDR3 is TGCGCCAGCAGCCAAGGAGCCATTAGCGGGAGGGCCCTCACCGGGGAGCTGTTTTTT. Protein: CASSQGAISGRALTGELFF.

This chain connects TRBV11-2 to TRBJ2-1, with 10 bases matching TRBD2. This CDR3 region has 16 residues. Trimming took 2 bases from V and 5 from J; bases not matched to a gene: 6. The V gene's germline CDR1 is SGHAT and CDR2 FQNNGV. CDR3 residues: CASSLQASGSNNEQFF. CDR3 coding DNA: TGTGCCAGCAGCTTACAGGCTAGCGGGAGCAACAATGAGCAGTTCTTC.

The chain joins TRBV19 to TRBJ2-1; 9 bases fit TRBD2. Germline assignment: CDR1 LNHDA and CDR2 SQIVND (reference sequence). The CDR3 loop spans 16 amino acids. J lost 2 bases, V lost 3 bases, and 5 bases had no gene match. The CDR3 here is CASSMYASGTYNEQFF. The CDR3 DNA follows: TGTGCCAGTAGTATGTATGCTAGCGGGACCTACAATGAGCAGTTCTTC.

This clone has only one observation. The CDR3 DNA reads as TGTGCCAGCACCGGAGGGGTTTACTATGGCTACACCTTC. This encodes CASTGGVYYGYTF. V usage is TRBV9 and J usage is TRBJ1-2; D is perhaps TRBD1 (5 bases). V lost 6 bases to trimming and J lost 3 bases, with 12 bases between them. Germline CDR1 is SGDLS and CDR2 is YYNGEE. The CDR3 contains 13 residues.

The chain carries TRBV15 and TRBJ2-7, with D maybe TRBD1 (5 bases). Trimming took 0 bases from V and 3 from J, leaving 6 bases between them. This CDR3 is built from 13 residues. Germline V CDR1 and CDR2: LNHNV, YYDKDF (reference sequence). This CDR3 is CATSRETDYEQYF. CDR3 coding DNA: TGTGCCACCAGCAGAGAGACAGACTACGAGCAGTACTTC.

This chain joins TRBV5-4 and TRBJ2-3; 7 nucleotides line up with TRBD2. The CDR3 has 14 residues. In germline, CDR1 is SGHNT, CDR2 YYREEE (reference sequence). J was trimmed by 3 bases and V by 2 bases; bases with no gene match: 3. CDR3 amino acids: CASSFGRETDTQYF. For the CDR3, the DNA is TGTGCCAGCAGCTTCGGGCGGGAGACAGATACGCAGTATTTT. Filled out from reference TRBV5-4 and TRBJ2-3, the complete variable domain reads ETGVTQSPTHLIKTRGQQVTLRCSSQSGHNTVSWYQQALGQGPQFIFQYYREEENGRGNFPPRFSGLQFPNYSSELNVNALELDDSALYLCASSFGRETDTQYFGPGTRLTVL.

A word on this clone: One end of the junction varies from germline; a read error may be responsible. The chain recombines TRBV7-7 with TRBJ2-7; 7 nucleotides line up with TRBD1. The CDR3 is made up of 15 amino acids. Germline CDR1 SSHAT, CDR2 FNYEAQ (reference sequence). The CDR3 region has the DNA TGTGCTAGCAGCTTAGAGTGGGGGACAGTTTACGAGCAGTACTTC. As protein: CASSLEWGTVYEQYF. Looking up the rest from reference TRBV7-7 and TRBJ2-7 gives the full variable domain: GAGVSQSPRYKVTKRGQDVTLRCDPISSHATLYWYQQALGQGPEFLTYFNYEAQPDKSGLPSDRFSAERPEGSISTLTIQRTEQRDSAMYRCASSLEWGTVYEQYFGPGTRLTVT.

The gene calls are TRBV6-6 and TRBJ2-4; 10 nucleotides agree with TRBD1. V lost 2 bases and J lost 5; bases outside the gene matches: 0. The CDR3 has 14 amino acids. Germline CDR1 is MNHNY and CDR2 is SVGAGI (reference sequence). The CDR3 spells CASSYGTGENIQYF. CDR3 sequence (DNA): TGTGCCAGCAGTTACGGGACAGGGGAAAACATTCAGTACTTC.

V gene TRBV27 combines with J gene TRBJ2-1, with TRBD2 as a possible D gene (5 bases). In germline, CDR1 is MNHEY, CDR2 SMNVEV (reference sequence). V was pared by 5 bases and J by 1 base, with 9 bases between. The CDR3 runs 14 residues. The CDR3 nucleotides are TGTGCCAGCAGTGCCAAGCGGTCCTACAATGAGCAGTTCTTC. As protein: CASSAKRSYNEQFF.

This clone has just a few counts. The V gene is TRBV23-1, the J gene TRBJ2-7; 11 nucleotides match TRBD1. TRBV23-1 is an open reading frame, and its role is uncertain. The CDR3 has 18 residues. The ends lost 0 bases at V and 2 bases at J; junction bases unmatched: 9. The CDR3 loop reads CASSQSLPGQGGTYEQYF. CDR3 bases: TGCGCCAGCAGTCAATCCCTACCGGGACAGGGGGGGACCTACGAGCAGTACTTC.

This chain connects TRBV5-1 to TRBJ1-4; D remains unclear. Germline-derived CDR1 and CDR2 are SGHRS and YFSETQ. Between the trimmed V and J ends, which lost 0 bases and 7 bases, there was a span of 13 bases. The CDR3 is 15 amino acids. CDR3 protein: CASSLASADSEKLFF. CDR3 bases: TGCGCCAGCAGCTTGGCCTCCGCTGATAGTGAAAAACTGTTTTTT.

The chain employs TRBV19 and TRBJ2-5; 10 positions agree with TRBD2. The V segment lost 1 base and the J segment 1 base; nucleotides outside the gene matches: 9. This CDR3 comprises 18 residues. Germline V lookup: CDR1 LNHDA, CDR2 SQIVND (reference sequence). CDR3 coding DNA: TGTGCCAGTAGTATAGCCCCAAGACTAGCGGGTGCCCAAGAGACCCAGTACTTC. Encoded protein: CASSIAPRLAGAQETQYF.

CDR3 nucleotide sequence: TGTGCCAGCAGCTTCCACAGGGCGGGCGAGCAGTACTTC. This translates into CASSFHRAGEQYF. The genes are TRBV13 and TRBJ2-7, with a weak D call TRBD1 (6 bases). Germline V gene lookup returns CDR1 PRHDT and CDR2 FYEKMQ (reference sequence). CDR3 length: 13 residues. V lost 3 bases to trimming and J lost 6 bases, with 12 bases between them.

The chain combines TRBV10-1 with TRBJ2-2; 12 nucleotides align to TRBD2. Germline V gene data show CDR1 as WNHNN and CDR2 as SYGVQD (reference sequence). There are 15 residues in the CDR3. Losses at the gene ends were 5 bases for V and 7 bases for J; bases not matched to a gene: 5. The CDR3: CASSKLAGGNGELFF. CDR3 bases: TGCGCCAGCAGTAAACTAGCGGGAGGAAACGGGGAGCTGTTTTTT.

This clone was found once. The chain is built from TRBV6-1 and TRBJ2-2; TRBD1 matches at 7 bases. Unmatched junction bases numbered 7, after V lost 6 bases and J lost 6 bases. The length of the CDR3 is 14 residues. CDR1 MNHNS and CDR2 SASEGT come from the germline V gene. The CDR3 protein is CASRIQGDAGELFF. The CDR3 region has the DNA TGTGCCAGCAGGATTCAGGGGGACGCCGGGGAGCTGTTTTTT.

This clone has just one count. This sequence joins TRBV5-6 and TRBJ1-6; D not certain. The CDR3 is made up of 14 amino acids. Germline CDR1 is SGHDT and CDR2 is YYEEEE. The ends were cut back, 0 bases at V and 9 bases at J, with 10 bases in the middle. The CDR3 is CASSLVSGSSPLHF. DNA of the CDR3: TGTGCCAGCAGCTTGGTTTCGGGTAGTTCACCCCTCCACTTT.

V is TRBV5-1 and J is TRBJ1-5; the D gene is possibly TRBD1 (5 bases). CDR1 is SGHRS and CDR2 is YFSETQ in the germline V gene. CDR3 length: 15 amino acids. V lost 4 bases and J 4 bases, leaving 15 bases between the germline ends. CDR3 nucleotides: TGCGCCAGCAGCCCCGGGACTAGAGGGAATCAGCCCCAGCATTTT. It translates to CASSPGTRGNQPQHF. Based on the CDR3 plus reference TRBV5-1 and TRBJ1-5, the full variable domain is KAGVTQTPRYLIKTRGQQVTLSCSPISGHRSVSWYQQTPGQGLQFLFEYFSETQRNKGNFPGRFSGRQFSNSRSEMNVSTLELGDSALYLCASSPGTRGNQPQHFGDGTRLSIL.

The V call is TRBV5-6, the J call TRBJ2-1; D not certain. V lost 5 bases and J lost 9, with 9 bases in between. CDR3 length: 11 residues. CDR1 and CDR2 (germline): SGHDT, YYEEEE. CDR3 in DNA: TGTGCCAGCAGTTTAGTCGCTGAGCAGTTCTTC. It encodes CASSLVAEQFF. Based on the CDR3 plus reference TRBV5-6 and TRBJ2-1, the full variable domain is DAGVTQSPTHLIKTRGQQVTLRCSPKSGHDTVSWYQQALGQGPQFIFQYYEEEERQRGNFPDRFSGHQFPNYSSELNVNALLLGDSALYLCASSLVAEQFFGPGTRLTVL.

V usage is TRBV4-2 and J usage is TRBJ1-2; 10 bases line up with TRBD1. Looked up from germline, CDR1 is LGHNA and CDR2 is YNFKEQ. V was clipped by 2 bases and J by 4 bases; unmatched bases: 7. This CDR3 spans 16 amino acids. CDR3 nucleotides: TGTGCCAGCAGCCAAAAGGTGACAGGGGGCGGCTATGGCTACACCTTC. It specifies CASSQKVTGGGYGYTF.

The gene calls are TRBV29-1 and TRBJ2-7; 8 bases match TRBD1. CDR1 SQVTM and CDR2 ANQGSEA come from the germline V gene. The trim removed 4 bases at V and 0 bases at J, leaving 2 bases unmatched. This CDR3 comprises 13 residues. The CDR3 DNA reads TGCAGCGTTGGGACAGGGCACTCCTACGAGCAGTACTTC. It translates to CSVGTGHSYEQYF.

V gene TRBV29-1 combines with J gene TRBJ1-2; tentatively, D is TRBD1 (5 bases). With 6 bases removed from V and 3 bases from J, the gap between germline ends came to 14 bases. The CDR3 length is 13 residues. In germline, CDR1 is SQVTM, CDR2 ANQGSEA. The CDR3 spells CSVDQGRDYGYTF. CDR3 DNA sequence: TGCAGCGTCGACCAGGGTAGGGACTATGGCTACACCTTC. The whole variable domain, filled in from reference TRBV29-1 and TRBJ1-2, reads SAVISQKPSRDICQRGTSLTIQCQVDSQVTMMFWYRQQPGQSLTLIATANQGSEATYESGFVIDKFPISRPNLTFSTLTVSNMSPEDSSIYLCSVDQGRDYGYTFGSGTRLTVV.

Concerning this clone itself: Other nucleotide sequences from this sample produce the same CDR3. V gene TRBV19 combines with J gene TRBJ1-5; perhaps TRBD1 as D (5 bases). This CDR3 region has 14 residues. The V and J ends lost 3 bases and 1 base respectively, with 7 bases between them. In germline, CDR1 is LNHDA, CDR2 SQIVND (reference sequence). CDR3 amino acids: CASSIRGSNQPQHF. CDR3 bases: TGTGCCAGTAGTATCCGGGGGAGCAATCAGCCCCAGCATTTT.

V gene TRBV27 combines with J gene TRBJ2-2; 9 bases align to TRBD1. Germline trimming cut 6 bases from V and 3 bases from J; bases unmatched to any gene: 14. This CDR3 is 18 amino acids long. Germline loops: CDR1 MNHEY, CDR2 SMNVEV (reference sequence). As DNA, the CDR3 is TGTGCCAGCAGCCCCCTTCAGCACAGGGGGCCAGACACCGGGGAGCTGTTTTTT. This sequence encodes CASSPLQHRGPDTGELFF.

V is TRBV4-3 and J is TRBJ2-3, with D maybe TRBD2 (7 bases). Trimming left V 3 bases short and J 4 bases short, with 23 bases between. This CDR3 has 18 amino acids. The germline V gene has CDR1 LGHNA and CDR2 YSLEER. This CDR3 reads CASSHRPRRGATSDTQYF. CDR3 bases: TGCGCCAGCAGCCACCGGCCCCGCCGGGGGGCTACATCAGATACGCAGTATTTT.

This clone was recorded only once. The gene calls are TRBV7-8 and TRBJ2-7; 12 bases agree with TRBD2. With V trimmed by 1 base and J by 2 bases, 6 bases remained unmatched. This CDR3 has 17 residues. Germline CDR1 reads SGHVS; CDR2 reads FQNEAQ. The CDR3 nucleotides read TGTGCCAGCAGCTTAGAGGCTAGCGGGAGGGGGCCCTACGAGCAGTACTTC. Residues: CASSLEASGRGPYEQYF.

This rearrangement joins TRBV5-1 to TRBJ2-2, with D hard to call. CDR3 size: 12 residues. The germline V gene has CDR1 SGHRS and CDR2 YFSETQ. V lost 4 bases, J lost 6 bases, and 7 bases lay in between. CDR3 residues: CASSLASGELFF. In DNA form, the CDR3 reads TGCGCCAGCAGCCTGGCCTCCGGGGAGCTGTTTTTT.

The rearrangement links TRBV9 to TRBJ2-7, with 9 bases matching TRBD1. J was trimmed by 2 bases and V by 4 bases; bases with no gene match: 4. This CDR3 is built from 14 residues. CDR1 is SGDLS and CDR2 is YYNGEE in the germline V gene. The CDR3 loop reads CASSPGQGTYEQYF. For the CDR3, the DNA is TGTGCCAGCAGCCCGGGACAGGGTACCTACGAGCAGTACTTC.